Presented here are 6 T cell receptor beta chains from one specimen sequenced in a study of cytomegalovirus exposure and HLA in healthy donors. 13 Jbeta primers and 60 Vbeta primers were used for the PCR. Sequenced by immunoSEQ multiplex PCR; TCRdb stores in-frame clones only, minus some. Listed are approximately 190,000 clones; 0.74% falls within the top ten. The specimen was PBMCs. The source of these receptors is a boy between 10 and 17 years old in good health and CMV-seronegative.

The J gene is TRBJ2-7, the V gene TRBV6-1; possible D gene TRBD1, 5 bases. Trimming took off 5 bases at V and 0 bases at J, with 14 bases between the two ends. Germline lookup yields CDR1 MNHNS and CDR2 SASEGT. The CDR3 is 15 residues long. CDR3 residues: CASSSQGKSSYEQYF. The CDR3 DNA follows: TGTGCCAGCAGTAGTCAGGGAAAAAGCTCCTACGAGCAGTACTTC.

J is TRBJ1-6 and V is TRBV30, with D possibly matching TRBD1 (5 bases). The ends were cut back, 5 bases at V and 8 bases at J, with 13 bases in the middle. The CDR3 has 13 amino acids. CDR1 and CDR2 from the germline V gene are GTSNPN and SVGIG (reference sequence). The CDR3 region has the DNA TGTGCCTGGGCACCGGGGGGGGATTCACCCCTCCACTTT. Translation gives CAWAPGGDSPLHF.

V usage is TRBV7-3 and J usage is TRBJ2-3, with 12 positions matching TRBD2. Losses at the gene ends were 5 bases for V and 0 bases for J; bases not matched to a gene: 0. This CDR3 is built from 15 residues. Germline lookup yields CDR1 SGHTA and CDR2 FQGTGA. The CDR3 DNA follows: TGTGCCAGCAGCACTAGCGGGGGGAGCACAGATACGCAGTATTTT. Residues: CASSTSGGSTDTQYF.

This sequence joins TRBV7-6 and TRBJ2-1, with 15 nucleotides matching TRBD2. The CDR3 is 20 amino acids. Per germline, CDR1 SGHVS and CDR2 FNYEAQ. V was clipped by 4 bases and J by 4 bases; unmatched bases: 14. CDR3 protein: CASSYTPSGLAGGLYNEQFF. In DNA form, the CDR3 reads TGTGCCAGCAGCTACACCCCATCCGGACTAGCGGGGGGGCTGTACAATGAGCAGTTCTTC.

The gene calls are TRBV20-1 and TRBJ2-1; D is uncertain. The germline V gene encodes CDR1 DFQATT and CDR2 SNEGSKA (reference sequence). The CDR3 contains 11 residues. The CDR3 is CTPRYDNEQFF. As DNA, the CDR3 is TGCACCCCCCGGTATGATAATGAGCAGTTCTTC.

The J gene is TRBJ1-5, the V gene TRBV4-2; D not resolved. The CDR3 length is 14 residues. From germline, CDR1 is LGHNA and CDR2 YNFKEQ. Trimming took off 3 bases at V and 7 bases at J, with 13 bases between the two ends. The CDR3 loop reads CASSHLPGKQPQHF. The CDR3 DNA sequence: TGTGCCAGCAGCCACCTCCCAGGAAAACAGCCCCAGCATTTT.